This T cell receptor beta chain was sequenced for a study of chemoradiotherapy in HPV16-positive cancers. Study overall: Candidate HPV-specific clones and shared TCR motifs came from two HPV16-positive patients. Study-wide points: In HPV16-positive patients, HPV-responsive T-cell expansion tracked better recurrence-free survival. Non-HPV-specific T cells did not expand in tumors during treatment, whereas candidate HPV-specific clones and E7-related motifs did.

Germline V CDR1 and CDR2: MGHRA, YSYEKL. V was pared by 4 bases and J by 2 bases, with 15 bases of the junction left unmatched. The CDR3 is 18 amino acids. A remark on this clone: The antigen is not known.

This table comes from immunoSEQ multiplex PCR, and its TCRdb copy is limited to in-frame clones, with some not included. The table lists 30,000 to 35,000 clones, about 86% of them singletons. The source of this sequence is a human donor with HPV-associated anogenital cancer. This chain connects TRBV4-1 to TRBJ2-5, with 8 bases identical to TRBD2. The starting material was blood, obtained from a patient who underwent chemoradiotherapy. The DNA for the CDR3 is TGCGCCAGCAGCCTTTCGCCCCATATCGGGGGGGGTCAAGAGACCCAGTACTTC. Translation: CASSLSPHIGGGQETQYF.